These 14 T cell receptor beta chains originate from one sample sequenced in a study of CD8+ T cells in alopecia areata. Once RNA had been extracted, it was reverse transcribed into cDNA to act as the sequencing template. Using immunoSEQ multiplex PCR, the repertoire was profiled, and TCRdb retains in-frame clones only, with some absent. The table lists about 100,000 clones, 60% of them singletons. Treatment indicated: oral pan-JAK inhibitor, 5-10 mg twice daily. This specimen was CD8+ T cells sorted from blood, taken at approximately week 60, from a patient treated with tofacitinib. Receptor source: a human donor with alopecia areata.

This rearrangement joins TRBV11-3 to TRBJ2-7; D may match TRBD1 or TRBD2 (6 bases each). Germline CDR1 reads SGHNT; CDR2 reads YENEEA. Deletions cut 2 bases from V and 3 bases from J, with 20 bases between. The CDR3 extends over 17 amino acids. This chain's CDR3 is CASSLLTGRGGVYEQYF. For the CDR3, the DNA is TGTGCCAGCAGCTTATTAACAGGGCGAGGAGGGGTCTACGAGCAGTACTTC.

This chain uses TRBV7-9 with TRBJ2-7; unclear D gene. The CDR3 is 12 residues long. The V gene lost 5 bases and the J gene lost 6 bases, with 11 bases spanning the gap. Germline CDR1 reads SEHNR; CDR2 reads FQNEAQ (reference sequence). The CDR3: CASSHGASEQYF. For the CDR3, the DNA is TGTGCCAGCAGCCATGGCGCTAGCGAGCAGTACTTC.

The gene calls are TRBV6-5 and TRBJ1-1, with D uncertain. Trimming stripped 6 bases from V and 0 bases from J, with 8 bases between. Germline assignment: CDR1 MNHEY and CDR2 SVGAGI. The CDR3 spans 13 residues. CDR3: CASRLTVNTEAFF. The CDR3 nucleotides are TGTGCCAGCAGGCTGACTGTGAACACTGAAGCTTTCTTT.

The J gene is TRBJ1-1, the V gene TRBV5-4, with unresolved D. V was cut by 0 bases and J by 1 base, with 7 bases left in between. CDR3 length: 14 residues. CDR1 is SGHNT, CDR2 YYREEE, per germline (reference sequence). In nucleotides, the CDR3 is TGTGCCAGCAGCTTGGGAGTTTCGAACACTGAAGCTTTCTTT. Translated: CASSLGVSNTEAFF.

The chain has TRBV7-9 and TRBJ2-7; D perhaps matches TRBD1 (6 bases). Trimming took 4 bases from V and 4 from J, leaving 11 bases between them. The germline V gene encodes CDR1 SEHNR and CDR2 FQNEAQ (reference sequence). This CDR3 comprises 13 residues. CDR3 DNA: TGTGCCAGCAGCTCTAACAGGGTTTACGAGCAGTACTTC. Translation: CASSSNRVYEQYF. The full variable domain, with the rest looked up from reference TRBV7-9 and TRBJ2-7, is DTGVSQNPRHKITKRGQNVTFRCDPISEHNRLYWYRQTLGQGPEFLTYFQNEAQLEKSRLLSDRFSAERPKGSFSTLEIQRTEQGDSAMYLCASSSNRVYEQYFGPGTRLTVT.

V usage is TRBV27 and J usage is TRBJ2-5, with 8 bases matching TRBD1. Trimming at V came to 7 bases and at J to 3 bases, leaving 10 bases not matched to a gene. CDR1 is MNHEY, CDR2 SMNVEV, per germline (reference sequence). CDR3 length: 15 amino acids. CDR3 DNA sequence: TGTGCCAGCAAGGAGGAGGTGGACAGGGAAGAGACCCAGTACTTC. Its translation is CASKEEVDREETQYF.

This clone was recorded a few times. The rearrangement joins TRBV21-1 to TRBJ1-5. TRBV21-1 is reported as a pseudogene. There are 16 residues in the CDR3. The DNA for the CDR3 is TGTGCCTGGACGGGGGCAGCTCGGCGTCGCAATCAGCCCCAGCATTTT. Protein product: CAWTGAARRRNQPQHF.

A single count supports this clone. The gene calls are TRBV2 and TRBJ1-2; no clear D. The CDR3 is 13 residues long. Germline CDR1 is SNHLY and CDR2 is FYNNEI. The V and J ends lost 5 bases and 6 bases respectively, with 13 bases between them. CDR3 coding DNA: TGTGCCAGCAGTTATGAGAATGGGAATGGCTACACCTTC. Translating it yields CASSYENGNGYTF. The whole variable domain, remainder taken from reference TRBV2 and TRBJ1-2, is EPEVTQTPSHQVTQMGQEVILRCVPISNHLYFYWYRQILGQKVEFLVSFYNNEISEKSEIFDDQFSVERPDGSNFTLKIRSTKLEDSAMYFCASSYENGNGYTFGSGTRLTVV.

The V gene is TRBV9, the J gene TRBJ1-2; D call uncertain. The germline gives CDR1 SGDLS, CDR2 YYNGEE. CDR3 length equals 9 residues. The V gene lost 7 bases and the J gene lost 6 bases, with 4 bases spanning the gap. Here the CDR3 reads CASGDGYTF. In DNA, the CDR3 is TGTGCCAGCGGGGATGGCTACACCTTC.

This chain connects TRBV9 to TRBJ2-3, with a weak D call TRBD1 (6 bases). Germline assignment: CDR1 SGDLS and CDR2 YYNGEE. This CDR3 spans 17 amino acids. Trimming cost V 3 bases and J 0 bases, with 17 bases left between them. The CDR3 region is CASSENHRQASTDTQYF. The CDR3 nucleotides are TGTGCCAGCAGCGAGAATCACCGACAGGCTAGCACAGATACGCAGTATTTT.

This clone was seen a few times. The chain joins TRBV25-1 to TRBJ2-1; no clear D gene. In germline, CDR1 is MGHDK, CDR2 SYGVNS. V was shortened by 5 bases and J by 11 bases, with 13 bases between the two germline ends. The CDR3 has 12 residues. The DNA for the CDR3 is TGTGCCAGCAGTACCCGACCCACCCAGCAGTTCTTC. It encodes CASSTRPTQQFF.

The gene calls are TRBV5-1 and TRBJ1-1, with D perhaps TRBD1 (5 bases). V was shortened by 0 bases and J by 0 bases, with 15 bases between the two germline ends. The germline CDR1 and CDR2 sequences are SGHRS and YFSETQ. CDR3 size: 17 residues. The CDR3 region is CASSLVAGFYLNTEAFF. CDR3 DNA sequence: TGCGCCAGCAGCTTGGTAGCAGGGTTCTACTTGAACACTGAAGCTTTCTTT.

V gene TRBV7-6 combines with J gene TRBJ2-2; TRBD1 matches at 9 bases. Trimming at V came to 5 bases and at J to 4 bases, leaving 8 bases not matched to a gene. CDR1 is SGHVS and CDR2 is FNYEAQ in the germline V gene. The CDR3 has 16 amino acids. The CDR3 nucleotides are TGTGCCAGCAGCCCTTGGACAGGGGATGGCACCGGGGAGCTGTTTTTT. Encoded protein: CASSPWTGDGTGELFF.

This chain joins TRBV6-5 and TRBJ2-3; D is ambiguous. From germline, CDR1 is MNHEY and CDR2 SVGAGI. CDR3 size: 12 residues. Between the trimmed V and J ends, which lost 8 bases and 5 bases, there was a span of 11 bases. CDR3 in amino acids: CASGVGQDTQYF. The CDR3 coding sequence is TGTGCCAGCGGGGTAGGTCAAGATACGCAGTATTTT.